Listed below are T cell receptor beta chains from one sample, sequenced in a study of cytomegalovirus exposure and HLA in healthy donors. Measured with immunoSEQ multiplex PCR; TCRdb has only the in-frame clones, and not every one. The table has under 300,000 clones, 80% to 95% seen once. Sample: PBMCs. These TCRs come from a girl aged 2 to 10 in good health and CMV-seronegative. The CDR3 runs from the conserved cysteine through the conserved F or W. The D gene is left open where the match is weak. Some rows have no size entry. The others give once, few or many, or a class for an expanded clone.

j_call v_call clone_size d_call cdr3_aa cdr3_nt
TRBJ1-2 TRBV9 NA TRBD1 CASSVNRDRDNYGYTF TGTGCCAGCAGCGTCAACAGGGACAGGGATAACTATGGCTACACCTTC
TRBJ2-1 TRBV7-9 once NA CASSLVDYNEQFF TGTGCCAGCAGCTTAGTAGACTACAATGAGCAGTTCTTC
TRBJ1-5 TRBV11-2 NA NA CASSLEGQSNQPQHF TGTGCCAGCAGCTTGGAGGGCCAGAGCAATCAGCCCCAGCATTTT
TRBJ1-1 TRBV28 NA TRBD1 CASSLSPDRGNTEAFF TGTGCCAGCAGTTTATCCCCGGACAGGGGGAACACTGAAGCTTTCTTT
TRBJ1-2 TRBV29-1 NA NA CSSQVGGESGYTF TGCAGCTCCCAAGTAGGAGGGGAGTCTGGCTACACCTTC
TRBJ1-2 TRBV5-5 once TRBD1 CASSFSGQGYGYTF TGTGCCAGCAGCTTTTCGGGACAGGGCTATGGCTACACCTTC
TRBJ1-6 TRBV27 NA NA CASSLSRGSSYNSPLHF TGTGCCAGCAGTTTAAGTCGGGGGAGCTCCTATAATTCACCCCTCCACTTT
TRBJ2-3 TRBV6-6 NA NA CASTGVPSTDTQYF TGTGCCAGCACGGGGGTACCTAGCACAGATACGCAGTATTTT
TRBJ2-7 TRBV6-1 once TRBD2 CASSDPFRQLAAETPYEQYF TGTGCCAGCAGTGATCCGTTCCGTCAACTAGCGGCTGAGACACCCTACGAGCAGTACTTC
TRBJ2-5 TRBV5-1 NA NA CASSRPTDSLQVETQYF TGCGCCAGCAGCCGACCCACGGACAGCCTTCAAGTCGAGACCCAGTACTTC
TRBJ1-2 TRBV19 NA NA CASSRTGEANYGYTF TGTGCCAGTAGCCGGACCGGGGAGGCTAACTATGGCTACACCTTC
TRBJ2-3 TRBV2 NA TRBD2 CASYRGASGRSATDTQYF TGTGCCAGCTATCGGGGGGCTAGCGGGAGGTCCGCAACAGATACGCAGTATTTT
TRBJ1-3 TRBV5-3 NA TRBD1 CARSYGTGALGGNTIYF TGTGCCAGAAGCTATGGGACAGGGGCCCTGGGGGGAAACACCATATATTTT
TRBJ1-5 TRBV18 NA NA CASSPGGGPGNQPQHF TGTGCCAGCTCACCAGGCGGGGGGCCGGGCAATCAGCCCCAGCATTTT
TRBJ2-3 TRBV4-2 NA TRBD2 CASSQDPGAGSTDTQYF TGTGCCAGCAGCCAAGATCCAGGAGCGGGAAGCACAGATACGCAGTATTTT
TRBJ2-7 TRBV25-1 NA NA CASSELGQGYEQYF TGTGCCAGCAGTGAATTAGGGCAGGGCTACGAGCAGTACTTC
TRBJ2-1 TRBV19 once TRBD2 CASLSGGYNEQFF TGTGCCAGTTTGAGCGGGGGGTACAATGAGCAGTTCTTC
TRBJ1-5 TRBV7-8 NA NA CASSLVGQDSNQPQHF TGTGCCAGCAGCTTAGTTGGGCAGGATAGCAATCAGCCCCAGCATTTT
TRBJ1-2 TRBV5-6 NA NA CASSLDRPFFYGYTF TGTGCCAGCAGCTTGGACAGGCCATTTTTCTATGGCTACACCTTC
TRBJ1-1 TRBV30 once NA CAWSVTQNTEAFF TGTGCCTGGAGTGTAACACAGAACACTGAAGCTTTCTTT
TRBJ2-1 TRBV5-6 NA NA CASSSRLGIHNEQFF TGTGCCAGCAGCTCCCGTTTGGGCATTCACAATGAGCAGTTCTTC
TRBJ2-1 TRBV30 NA NA CAWSPGSWAYNEQFF TGTGCCTGGAGCCCGGGTTCTTGGGCCTACAATGAGCAGTTCTTC
TRBJ2-3 TRBV30 NA NA CAWSVSSGTDTQYF TGTGCCTGGAGTGTATCTAGCGGCACAGATACGCAGTATTTT
TRBJ2-1 TRBV6-5 NA TRBD1 CASSYSGRGLNNEQFF TGTGCCAGCAGTTACTCGGGTAGGGGGCTAAACAATGAGCAGTTCTTC
TRBJ1-1 TRBV13 NA TRBD1 CASSLGQGMNTEAFF TGTGCCAGCAGCTTAGGACAGGGGATGAACACTGAAGCTTTCTTT
TRBJ2-1 TRBV7-9 NA NA CASSIPAVEREQFF TGTGCCAGCAGCATACCCGCGGTCGAGAGGGAGCAGTTCTTC
TRBJ2-1 TRBV29-1 NA NA CSGTRGSSYNEQFF TGCAGCGGCACCCGGGGGAGCTCCTACAATGAGCAGTTCTTC
TRBJ1-6 TRBV11-1 NA NA CASREDIYNSPLHF TGTGCCAGCCGTGAGGACATCTATAATTCACCCCTCCACTTT
TRBJ2-7 TRBV5-1 NA NA CASAEGRSYEQYF TGCGCCAGCGCGGAGGGGAGGTCCTACGAGCAGTACTTC
TRBJ1-1 TRBV6-5 NA TRBD1 CASSSGQTNTEAFF TGTGCCAGCAGCTCGGGACAGACGAACACTGAAGCTTTCTTT
TRBJ2-7 TRBV9 NA TRBD2 CASSVAAGGPEQYF TGTGCCAGCAGCGTAGCAGCGGGGGGGCCCGAGCAGTACTTC
TRBJ1-5 TRBV6-1 NA NA CATENRRESNQPQHF TGTGCCACCGAAAACAGAAGGGAGAGCAATCAGCCCCAGCATTTT
TRBJ2-3 TRBV15 few NA CATSRPGLGTTDTQYF TGTGCCACCAGCAGACCAGGGCTTGGTACCACAGATACGCAGTATTTT
TRBJ1-1 TRBV5-1 NA NA CASSFGPVENTEAFF TGCGCCAGCAGCTTCGGTCCCGTAGAGAACACTGAAGCTTTCTTT
TRBJ2-1 TRBV7-8 NA NA CASSLYVSSYNEQFF TGTGCCAGCAGCTTATATGTCAGCTCCTACAATGAGCAGTTCTTC
TRBJ2-7 TRBV10-3 NA TRBD1 CAISPRTGNTYEQYF TGTGCCATCAGCCCTCGGACAGGGAATACCTACGAGCAGTACTTC
TRBJ2-7 TRBV5-4 once TRBD2 CASSLGLAGGDEQYF TGTGCCAGCAGCTTGGGCCTAGCGGGAGGTGACGAGCAGTACTTC
TRBJ1-3 TRBV5-1 NA TRBD1 CASSPGTGSGNTIYF TGCGCCAGCAGCCCAGGGACAGGGTCAGGAAACACCATATATTTT
TRBJ2-2 TRBV7-9 NA NA CASSSSSGANTGELFF TGTGCCAGCAGCTCCTCCAGCGGTGCTAACACCGGGGAGCTGTTTTTT
TRBJ2-2 TRBV5-1 NA TRBD1 CASSLVPGTGGLNTGELFF TGCGCCAGCAGCTTGGTCCCCGGGACAGGGGGCCTGAACACCGGGGAGCTGTTTTTT
TRBJ2-1 TRBV11-2 NA TRBD1 CASSLDLGQYEQFF TGTGCCAGCAGCTTAGATTTGGGACAGTATGAGCAGTTCTTC
TRBJ2-3 TRBV9 once TRBD2 CASSVEAGGLIDTQYF TGTGCCAGCAGCGTAGAGGCGGGGGGGCTGATCGATACGCAGTATTTT